This TCR beta chain was found in a study of identical twins. Whole-study findings and limits: With beta out-of-frame sequences, excess sharing by twins was weaker. The models gave estimates that fell short of the out-of-frame TCR alpha sharing seen in monozygotic twins. Out-of-frame alpha sequences shared by twins were enriched for low generation probability.

TCRdb processed the 5' RACE reads anew with MiXCR; each CDR3 protein has one entry. This table holds about 920,000 distinct CDR3 sequences, about 12% found once. This clonotype was picked up a small number of times. Its antigen is unknown. A further study also used this sample, focusing on yellow fever vaccine responses in identical twins.

The clonotype originates from a woman aged 18-29 years in good health. The sequencing input was PBMCs.

CDR3 protein: CASSLARRPGGSLFSDTQYF. In DNA form, the CDR3 reads TGCGCCAGCAGCTTGGCCCGCCGCCCGGGGGGTAGCTTGTTTTCGGATACGCAGTATTTT. The chain has TRBV5-1 and TRBJ2-3, with 7 bases fitting TRBD2. The CDR3 length is 20 residues. Germline lookup yields CDR1 SGHRS and CDR2 YFSETQ. The ends lost 0 bases at V and 6 bases at J; junction bases unmatched: 22.